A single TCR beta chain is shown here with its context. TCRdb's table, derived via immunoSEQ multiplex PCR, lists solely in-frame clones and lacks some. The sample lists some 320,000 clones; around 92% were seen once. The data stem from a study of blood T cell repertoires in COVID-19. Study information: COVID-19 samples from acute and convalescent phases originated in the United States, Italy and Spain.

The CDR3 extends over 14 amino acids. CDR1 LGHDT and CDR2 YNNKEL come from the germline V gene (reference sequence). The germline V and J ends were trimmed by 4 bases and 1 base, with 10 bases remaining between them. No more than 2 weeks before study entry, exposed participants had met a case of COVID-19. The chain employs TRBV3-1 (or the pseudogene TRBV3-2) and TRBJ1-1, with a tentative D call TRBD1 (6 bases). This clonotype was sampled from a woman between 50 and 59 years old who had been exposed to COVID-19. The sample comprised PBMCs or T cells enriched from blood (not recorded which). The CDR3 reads CASSPKTGNTEAFF. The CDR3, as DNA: TGTGCCAGCAGCCCTAAGACAGGGAACACTGAAGCTTTCTTT.